This TCR beta chain was sequenced during a study of cytomegalovirus exposure and HLA in healthy donors. The PCR had 60 Vbeta and 13 Jbeta primers. Per the original data handling: The authors later counted 75 million to 90 million unique TCR beta chains, some 10 million of them shared. The repertoire was sequenced with immunoSEQ multiplex PCR; TCRdb's copy has only in-frame clones and lacks some. The V and J calls and clone size come from that table; D and trimming were worked out from the DNA. This table holds around 150,000 clones, over 70% found once. Germline V gene data show CDR1 as WNHNN and CDR2 as SYGVQD (reference sequence). J lost 6 bases, V lost 8 bases, and 4 bases had no gene match. The CDR3 totals 12 residues.

Sequenced: PBMCs. The TCR comes from a man aged 35-49 years in good health and CMV-seropositive. The chain combines TRBV10-1 with TRBJ1-5; 7 positions agree with TRBD1. In DNA form, the CDR3 reads TGCGCCAGCTCGACAGGGAGTCAGCCCCAGCATTTT. This sequence encodes CASSTGSQPQHF.